This T cell receptor (beta chain) was found in a study of blood T cell repertoires in COVID-19. The CDR3 consists of 15 residues. The junction had 3 bases not matched to a gene; V was cut back by 3 bases and J by 2 bases. Germline V lookup: CDR1 SGHVS, CDR2 FNYEAQ. The assay was immunoSEQ multiplex PCR, and TCRdb's table has in-frame clones only and misses some. Altogether 150,000 to 200,000 clones are present, about 90% being singletons, with the ten largest covering approximately 4%. The source of this sequence is a woman between 65 and 79 years old with acute or convalescent COVID-19. This chain links TRBV7-6 with TRBJ2-3, with TRBD1 identical over 9 bases. Source material: peripheral blood. CDR3 amino acids: CASSLGQGNTDTQYF. The CDR3 nucleotides read TGTGCCAGCAGCTTGGGACAGGGAAACACAGATACGCAGTATTTT. The whole variable domain, remainder taken from reference TRBV7-6 and TRBJ2-3, is GAGVSQSPRYKVTKRGQDVALRCDPISGHVSLYWYRQALGQGPEFLTYFNYEAQQDKSGLPNDRFSAERPEGSISTLTIQRTEQRDSAMYRCASSLGQGNTDTQYFGPGTRLTVL.